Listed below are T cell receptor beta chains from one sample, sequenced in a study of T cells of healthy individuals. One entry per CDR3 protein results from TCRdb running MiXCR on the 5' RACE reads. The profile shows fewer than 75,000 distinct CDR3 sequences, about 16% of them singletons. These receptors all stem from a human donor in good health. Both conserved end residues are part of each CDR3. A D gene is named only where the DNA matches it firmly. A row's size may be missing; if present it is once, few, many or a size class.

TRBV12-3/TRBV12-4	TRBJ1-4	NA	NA	TGTGCCAGCAGCCCGAGGGGGTTTAATGAAAAACTGTTTTTT	CASSPRGFNEKLFF
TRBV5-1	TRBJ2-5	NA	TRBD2	TGCGCCAGCAGAAGATCGACTAGCGGGAGAGGGGGAGAGACCCAGTACTTC	CASRRSTSGRGGETQYF
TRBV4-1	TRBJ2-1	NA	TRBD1	TGCGCCAGCAGCCGGCCCCGGGACAGAGATACATATGAGCAGTTCTTC	CASSRPRDRDTYEQFF
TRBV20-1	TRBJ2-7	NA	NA	TGCAGTGCTAGACTCGGCAGCTCCTACGAGCAGTACTTC	CSARLGSSYEQYF
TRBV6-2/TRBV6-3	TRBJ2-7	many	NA	TGTGCCAGCAGAGGATCAGGGAATGCCTACGAGCAGTACTTC	CASRGSGNAYEQYF
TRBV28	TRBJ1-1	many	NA	TGTGCCAGCTCCCCCGAAGGCACTGAAGCTTTCTTT	CASSPEGTEAFF
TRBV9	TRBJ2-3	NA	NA	TGTGCCAGCAGCGTCACACAAGGCACAGATACGCAGTATTTT	CASSVTQGTDTQYF
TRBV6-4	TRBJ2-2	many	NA	TGTGCCAGCAGTAGTACAAAGGACACCGGGGAGCTGTTTTTT	CASSSTKDTGELFF
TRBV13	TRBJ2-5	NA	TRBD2	TGTGCCAGCAGCTTTCAGGGAGGGGAGACCCAGTACTTC	CASSFQGGETQYF
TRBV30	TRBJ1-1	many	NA	TGTGCCTGGAGTAAGGGGGGGGGGACTGAAGCTTTCTTT	CAWSKGGGTEAFF
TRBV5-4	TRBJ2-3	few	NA	TGTGCCAGCAGCTTTAAAGACACAGATACGCAGTATTTT	CASSFKDTDTQYF
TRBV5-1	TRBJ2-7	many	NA	TGCGCCAGCAGCTTGGGGCAGGGTGGTGTAGTCTACGAGCAGTACTTC	CASSLGQGGVVYEQYF
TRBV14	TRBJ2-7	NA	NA	TGTGCCAGCAGCTCACGCCGGGGCACAGCCGAACAGGACCTCTCCTACGAGCAGTACTTC	CASSSRRGTAEQDLSYEQYF
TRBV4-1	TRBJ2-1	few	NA	TGCGCCAGCAGCCAAGAAGACACTTTTAGGTTCTTC	CASSQEDTFRFF
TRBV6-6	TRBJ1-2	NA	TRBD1	TGTGCCAGCAGTTCTAGGACAGGGGGGATCTCTGGCTACACCTTC	CASSSRTGGISGYTF
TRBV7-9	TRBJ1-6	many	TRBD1	TGTGCCAGCAGCTTAGGAGGACAGGGTGATTCACCCCTCCACTTT	CASSLGGQGDSPLHF
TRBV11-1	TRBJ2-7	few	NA	TGTGCCAGCAGCCGCCGGAGGCCGCCCTACGAGCAGTACTTC	CASSRRRPPYEQYF
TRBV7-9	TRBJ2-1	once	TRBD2	TGTGCCAGCAGCTTTTACGGGGGGGGGGCCAATGAGCAGTTCTTC	CASSFYGGGANEQFF
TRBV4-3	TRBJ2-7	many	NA	TGCGCCAGCAGCCAAACTCCCGGAAACTCCTACGAGCAGTACTTC	CASSQTPGNSYEQYF
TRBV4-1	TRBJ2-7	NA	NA	TGCGCCAGCAGCCCCCAGGCCATCCAAGCCTACGAGCAGTACTTC	CASSPQAIQAYEQYF
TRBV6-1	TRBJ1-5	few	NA	TGTGCCAGCAGTGAATGGCCGCTAGGAGCAGCCCAGCATTTT	CASSEWPLGAAQHF
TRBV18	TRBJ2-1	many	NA	TGTGCCAGCTCACCGGCACCGCCGAGCTCCTACAATGAGCAGTTCTTC	CASSPAPPSSYNEQFF
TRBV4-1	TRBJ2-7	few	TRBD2	TGCGCCAGCAGCCAAGGACGGGCGGGGGAATACGAGCAGTACTTC	CASSQGRAGEYEQYF
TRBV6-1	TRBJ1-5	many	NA	TGTGCCTGTGACCTCAGGGTGACTAGGAGCAATCAGCCCCAGCATTTT	CACDLRVTRSNQPQHF
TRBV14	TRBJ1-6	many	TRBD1	TGTGCCAGCAGCCACAGGCCGTTCCGATCGACAGGGAATTATTCACCCCTCCACTTT	CASSHRPFRSTGNYSPLHF
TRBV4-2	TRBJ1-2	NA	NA	TGTGCCAGCAGCCAAGATACGGAATCCTATGGCTACACCTTC	CASSQDTESYGYTF
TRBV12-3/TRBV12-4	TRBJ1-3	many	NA	TGTGCCAGCATAATTTTGTCCTCTGGAAACACCATATATTTT	CASIILSSGNTIYF
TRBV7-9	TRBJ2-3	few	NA	TGTGCCAGCAGCTTACTAGGGGATACGCAGTATTTT	CASSLLGDTQYF
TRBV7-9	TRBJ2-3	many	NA	TGTGCCAGCAGCTTAGCGGTCCCAGATACGCAGTATTTT	CASSLAVPDTQYF
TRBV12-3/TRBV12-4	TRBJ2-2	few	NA	TGTGCCAGCAGTAGCACCGGGGAGCTGTTTTTT	CASSSTGELFF
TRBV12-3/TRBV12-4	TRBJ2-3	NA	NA	TGTGCCAGTCAAATTCCGGGGCTCACAGATACGCAGTATTTT	CASQIPGLTDTQYF
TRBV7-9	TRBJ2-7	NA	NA	TGTGCCGCCGCCGGGGGAGCCTACGAGCAGTACTTC	CAAAGGAYEQYF
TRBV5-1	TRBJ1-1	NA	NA	TGCGCCAGCAGCTTGGATGTGAGGGCTGGTGAAGCTTTCTTT	CASSLDVRAGEAFF
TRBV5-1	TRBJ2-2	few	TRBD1	TGCGCCAGCAGCGTGACAGGGACGACCGGGGAGCTGTTTTTT	CASSVTGTTGELFF
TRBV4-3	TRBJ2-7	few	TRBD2	TGCGCCAGCAGCCAAGGGACTAGCGGTACCTCCTACGAGCAGTACTTC	CASSQGTSGTSYEQYF
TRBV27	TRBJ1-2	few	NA	TGTGCCAGCAGTCGGGCTGAGGACAGAAATTATGGCTACACCTTC	CASSRAEDRNYGYTF
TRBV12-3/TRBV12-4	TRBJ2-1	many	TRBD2	TGTGCCAGCCTCCTCGAAGCGGGAGGGGCCTACAATGAGCAGTTCTTC	CASLLEAGGAYNEQFF
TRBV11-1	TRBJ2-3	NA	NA	TGTGCCAGCAGCTTAGTTGGGAGCCTCACAGATACGCAGTATTTT	CASSLVGSLTDTQYF
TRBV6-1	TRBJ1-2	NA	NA	TGTGCCAGCAGTGAAGCAGGAGGGTCCACCTATGGCTACACCTTC	CASSEAGGSTYGYTF
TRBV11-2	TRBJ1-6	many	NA	TGTGCCAGCAGCTCCGACATTTATAATTCACCCCTCCACTTT	CASSSDIYNSPLHF
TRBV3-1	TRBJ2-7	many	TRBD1	TGTGCCAGCAGCCAACCGGACAGGTCCTACGAGCAGTACTTC	CASSQPDRSYEQYF
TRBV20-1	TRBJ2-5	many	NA	TGCAGTGCTAGAAAACTGCAGATGATCGAAGAGACCCAGTACTTC	CSARKLQMIEETQYF
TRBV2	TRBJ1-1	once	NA	TGTGCCAGCAGTGGGGACATCCAACCGAACACTGAAGCTTTCTTT	CASSGDIQPNTEAFF
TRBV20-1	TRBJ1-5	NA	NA	TGCAGTGTTATAGGGGGTCTAGGGGAAAATCAGCCCCAGCATTTT	CSVIGGLGENQPQHF
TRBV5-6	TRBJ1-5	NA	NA	TGTGCCAGCAGCTTGAAGGGTCGAAGAGCAGGGAATCAGCCCCAGCATTTT	CASSLKGRRAGNQPQHF
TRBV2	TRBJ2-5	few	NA	TGTGCCAGCAAACTAAGGGGTGCGGTGGAGACCCAGTACTTC	CASKLRGAVETQYF
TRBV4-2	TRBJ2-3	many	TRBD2	TGTGCCAGCAGCCAAGAGCGGGGGGCCGGGGCAGATACGCAGTATTTT	CASSQERGAGADTQYF
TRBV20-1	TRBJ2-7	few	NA	TGCAGTGCTAGAGATAAAAGGACTGGCTACGAGCAGTACTTC	CSARDKRTGYEQYF
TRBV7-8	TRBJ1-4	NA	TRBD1	TGTGCCAGCAGCTTAGGGCGAGGACAGGGTGAAAAACTGTTTTTT	CASSLGRGQGEKLFF